This passage covers 15 T cell receptor beta chains from one sample sequenced in a study of cytomegalovirus exposure and HLA in healthy donors. 60 Vbeta and 13 Jbeta primers were used in PCR. TCRdb keeps only in-frame clones here, not all; method: immunoSEQ multiplex PCR. Of 150,000 to 200,000 clones listed, around 78% were seen once; the top ten hold around 1%. Sequences were obtained from PBMCs. The receptors stem from a woman aged 35 to 49 in good health and CMV-seronegative.

This clone was seen once. This sequence joins TRBV5-4 and TRBJ2-3; 7 nucleotides match TRBD1. There are 15 residues in the CDR3. V dropped 3 bases and J dropped 1; count of bases not matched to a gene: 5. In germline, CDR1 is SGHNT, CDR2 YYREEE (reference sequence). This CDR3 reads CASSSWDSGTDTQYF. CDR3 coding DNA: TGTGCCAGCAGCTCTTGGGACAGTGGCACAGATACGCAGTATTTT.

This clone was seen a few times. V and J are TRBV5-1 and TRBJ2-7; 14 positions match TRBD2. CDR1 SGHRS and CDR2 YFSETQ come from the germline V gene. The CDR3 runs 17 residues. Trimming at V came to 2 bases and at J to 0 bases, leaving 4 bases not matched to a gene. The CDR3: CASSFGLAGGSSYEQYF. The DNA for the CDR3 is TGCGCCAGCAGCTTCGGACTAGCGGGAGGTAGCTCCTACGAGCAGTACTTC.

J is TRBJ2-5 and V is TRBV15; TRBD1 matches 10 bases. V dropped 3 bases and J dropped 7; count of bases not matched to a gene: 8. The germline V gene has CDR1 LNHNV and CDR2 YYDKDF (reference sequence). The CDR3 totals 15 residues. The CDR3 DNA sequence: TGTGCCACCAGCAGGTCGACCGGGACAGGGGCGACCCAGTACTTC. Amino acids: CATSRSTGTGATQYF.

The chain links TRBV2 to TRBJ1-1; 7 bases are a match to TRBD1. This CDR3 spans 13 amino acids. V gave up 8 bases and J gave up 4 bases; unmatched junction bases: 7. CDR1 is SNHLY, CDR2 FYNNEI, per germline. This chain's CDR3 is CASRRDSVTEAFF. The CDR3 region has the DNA TGTGCCAGCCGTCGGGACAGTGTCACTGAAGCTTTCTTT.

The chain links TRBV5-1 to TRBJ1-1; unclear D gene. Germline-derived CDR1 and CDR2 are SGHRS and YFSETQ. The CDR3 loop spans 13 amino acids. V was cut by 3 bases and J by 1 base, with 7 bases left in between. The CDR3 protein is CASSWAPNTEAFF. CDR3 bases: TGCGCCAGCAGCTGGGCACCGAACACTGAAGCTTTCTTT. The full variable domain, with the rest looked up from reference TRBV5-1 and TRBJ1-1, is KAGVTQTPRYLIKTRGQQVTLSCSPISGHRSVSWYQQTPGQGLQFLFEYFSETQRNKGNFPGRFSGRQFSNSRSEMNVSTLELGDSALYLCASSWAPNTEAFFGQGTRLTVV.

This chain uses TRBV19 with TRBJ1-1; 12 bases fit TRBD1. CDR1 and CDR2 from the germline V gene are LNHDA and SQIVND (reference sequence). The CDR3 is made up of 17 amino acids. With V trimmed by 10 bases and J by 0 bases, 12 bases remained unmatched. The CDR3 protein is CATRIGTGGYLNTEAFF. Here the CDR3 DNA reads TGTGCCACCCGAATAGGGACAGGGGGCTACTTGAACACTGAAGCTTTCTTT.

This clone has only a few counts. This rearrangement joins TRBV7-9 to TRBJ1-1, with 7 bases lining up with TRBD1. Germline V CDR1 and CDR2: SEHNR, FQNEAQ (reference sequence). The CDR3 length is 15 residues. Losses at the gene ends were 6 bases for V and 0 bases for J; bases not matched to a gene: 7. The CDR3 protein is CASRSDRALNTEAFF. For the CDR3, the DNA is TGTGCCAGCAGATCCGACAGGGCCCTGAACACTGAAGCTTTCTTT.

The chain has TRBV27 and TRBJ1-2; D uncertain. V was cut by 5 bases and J by 1 base, with 8 bases left in between. Germline V gene sequence: CDR1 MNHEY, CDR2 SMNVEV (reference sequence). This CDR3 comprises 13 residues. CDR3 amino acids: CASSVTYNYGYTF. DNA of the CDR3: TGTGCCAGCAGTGTGACTTATAACTATGGCTACACCTTC.

The V call is TRBV15, the J call TRBJ1-2; 8 positions match TRBD1. This CDR3 spans 14 amino acids. V gave up 1 base and J gave up 5 bases; unmatched junction bases: 3. Germline loops: CDR1 LNHNV, CDR2 YYDKDF (reference sequence). The CDR3 protein is CATSRGGTGYGYTF. The CDR3, as DNA: TGTGCCACCAGCAGAGGGGGGACAGGATATGGCTACACCTTC.

This clone has a single count. This sequence joins TRBV13 and TRBJ2-6, with 10 positions matching TRBD1. Germline assignment: CDR1 PRHDT and CDR2 FYEKMQ (reference sequence). With V trimmed by 3 bases and J by 2 bases, 4 bases remained unmatched. The CDR3 loop spans 17 amino acids. The CDR3 spells CASSLTGGSAGANVLTF. As DNA, the CDR3 is TGTGCCAGCAGCTTGACAGGGGGCTCAGCTGGGGCCAACGTCCTGACTTTC.

J is TRBJ1-5 and V is TRBV7-9; the match to TRBD1 covers 7 bases. Losses at the gene ends were 5 bases for V and 5 bases for J; bases not matched to a gene: 6. Looked up from germline, CDR1 is SEHNR and CDR2 is FQNEAQ (reference sequence). There are 14 residues in the CDR3. The CDR3 sequence: CASSRDRADQPQHF. For the CDR3, the DNA is TGTGCCAGCAGCCGTGACAGGGCCGATCAGCCCCAGCATTTT.

The chain is built from TRBV5-4 and TRBJ2-5, with D perhaps matching TRBD2 (5 bases). With 5 bases removed from V and 5 bases from J, the gap between germline ends came to 19 bases. The CDR3 is 15 residues long. The germline CDR1 and CDR2 sequences are SGHNT and YYREEE (reference sequence). This CDR3 reads CASRSTSANGETQYF. The CDR3 bases are TGTGCCAGCAGATCTACTAGTGCCAACGGGGAGACCCAGTACTTC.

This clone has a single count. The chain employs TRBV27 and TRBJ2-7, with D perhaps TRBD2 (5 bases). Trimming took off 2 bases at V and 6 bases at J, with 14 bases between the two ends. Germline V gene lookup returns CDR1 MNHEY and CDR2 SMNVEV (reference sequence). The length of the CDR3 is 14 residues. The CDR3 loop is CASSLPDSPGEQYF. The CDR3 DNA sequence: TGTGCCAGCAGTTTACCGGACTCCCCGGGCGAGCAGTACTTC.

V usage is TRBV5-1 and J usage is TRBJ1-1; 7 positions match TRBD1. V gave up 0 bases and J gave up 1 base; unmatched junction bases: 3. This CDR3 has 15 residues. Germline CDR1 and CDR2: SGHRS and YFSETQ. CDR3 residues: CASSLGGQQNTEAFF. Written as DNA, the CDR3 is TGCGCCAGCAGCTTGGGGGGACAGCAGAACACTGAAGCTTTCTTT. Supplemented by reference TRBV5-1 and TRBJ1-1, the full variable domain reads KAGVTQTPRYLIKTRGQQVTLSCSPISGHRSVSWYQQTPGQGLQFLFEYFSETQRNKGNFPGRFSGRQFSNSRSEMNVSTLELGDSALYLCASSLGGQQNTEAFFGQGTRLTVV.

This clone was counted a few times. This chain uses TRBV6-4 with TRBJ1-2, with a tentative D call TRBD1 (5 bases). CDR1 is MRHNA, CDR2 SNTAGT, per germline. This CDR3 is 15 amino acids long. V shed 4 bases and J shed 2 bases, with 14 bases lying between them. CDR3 amino acids: CASSVRGGENYGYTF. The CDR3 coding sequence is TGTGCCAGCAGTGTACGAGGAGGGGAGAACTATGGCTACACCTTC.